These 10 T cell receptor beta chains share one sample of origin, sequenced in a study of a mutant IDH1 vaccine in newly diagnosed glioma. These receptors lack a known antigen. Sequencing used immunoSEQ multiplex PCR; TCRdb keeps in-frame clones, though not all of them. The table includes some 50,000 clones, about 65% detected once. Time point described: week 47, end of study. What each vaccine dose contained was 300 ug of mutant IDH1 20-mer peptide, accompanied by topical imiquimod. The source was peripheral blood mononuclear cells (PBMCs), collected from a glioma patient whose treatment included an IDH1 peptide vaccine. Source of these receptors: a man in his forties with glioma. Some clones in this sample may be carry-over from other donors' samples.

The V gene is TRBV30, the J gene TRBJ2-7, with 8 bases aligning to TRBD1. The germline CDR1 and CDR2 sequences are GTSNPN and SVGIG (reference sequence). The CDR3 spans 13 residues. CDR3: CAGRDRPSYEQYF. The CDR3 region has the DNA TGTGCTGGCCGGGACAGGCCCTCCTACGAGCAGTACTTC.

V is TRBV30 and J is TRBJ2-5, with TRBD2 identical over 7 bases. Germline CDR1 reads GTSNPN; CDR2 reads SVGIG (reference sequence). J lost 7 bases, V lost 3 bases, and 11 bases had no gene match. This CDR3 has 14 residues. The CDR3 reads CAWSSSGVGSTQYF. The CDR3 nucleotides read TGTGCCTGGAGCTCGAGCGGGGTGGGTTCGACCCAGTACTTC.

The V gene is TRBV7-9, the J gene TRBJ2-7; TRBD2 aligns across 8 bases. Germline V gene data show CDR1 as SEHNR and CDR2 as FQNEAQ (reference sequence). The V gene end was trimmed by 3 bases and the J gene end by 3 bases; junction bases not matched to a gene: 1. The CDR3 is made up of 13 amino acids. The CDR3 protein is CASSFGGDYEQYF. Written as DNA, the CDR3 is TGTGCCAGCAGCTTCGGGGGGGACTACGAGCAGTACTTC.

The V and J genes are TRBV5-8 and TRBJ2-5; D is unclear. Trimming cost V 2 bases and J 5 bases, with 10 bases left between them. The CDR3 consists of 13 residues. Germline V gene data show CDR1 as SGHTS and CDR2 as YDEGEE. The CDR3 nucleotides read TGTGCCAGCAGCTTTTTGTCGTGGGAGACCCAGTACTTC. It yields the protein CASSFLSWETQYF.

Judged by abundance, this clone is medium-sized (0.01 to 0.1%). The chain links TRBV7-9 to TRBJ1-2; 10 bases agree with TRBD1. Looked up from germline, CDR1 is SEHNR and CDR2 is FQNEAQ (reference sequence). This CDR3 contains 17 residues. The V segment lost 1 base and the J segment 4 bases; nucleotides outside the gene matches: 9. The CDR3 sequence is CASSLEGTGASFYGYTF. The CDR3 DNA reads TGTGCCAGCAGCTTAGAGGGGACAGGGGCTTCTTTCTATGGCTACACCTTC.

The chain recombines TRBV6-5 with TRBJ1-5, with a possible D match to TRBD1 (6 bases). This CDR3 contains 15 residues. In germline, CDR1 is MNHEY, CDR2 SVGAGI. V was cut by 7 bases and J by 4 bases, with 17 bases left in between. CDR3 bases: TGTGCCAGCAAAAAAAGACAGGAGAATAATCAGCCCCAGCATTTT. Residues: CASKKRQENNQPQHF.

The chain has TRBV5-1 and TRBJ2-3; no firm D call. CDR3 size: 15 residues. CDR1 SGHRS and CDR2 YFSETQ come from the germline V gene. Trimming took off 0 bases at V and 4 bases at J, with 12 bases between the two ends. In nucleotides, the CDR3 is TGCGCCAGCAGCTTGGCCAGGCCCGGGCCAGATACGCAGTATTTT. Translating it yields CASSLARPGPDTQYF. The whole variable domain, remainder taken from reference TRBV5-1 and TRBJ2-3, is KAGVTQTPRYLIKTRGQQVTLSCSPISGHRSVSWYQQTPGQGLQFLFEYFSETQRNKGNFPGRFSGRQFSNSRSEMNVSTLELGDSALYLCASSLARPGPDTQYFGPGTRLTVL.

This clone came up a few times. The chain uses TRBV30 and TRBJ1-2; D unclear. The CDR3 has 14 residues. V lost 2 bases and J lost 0, with 10 bases in between. Germline V CDR1 and CDR2: GTSNPN, SVGIG (reference sequence). The CDR3 region is CAWSLAVSNYGYTF. In DNA, the CDR3 is TGTGCCTGGAGTTTGGCAGTTTCTAACTATGGCTACACCTTC.

This chain uses TRBV30 with TRBJ1-2; D gene ambiguous. V dropped 2 bases and J dropped 2 bases, with 6 bases sitting between them. This CDR3 has 12 residues. Germline CDR1 GTSNPN, CDR2 SVGIG (reference sequence). The CDR3 DNA is TGTGCCTGGAGTCCAGAGAACTATGGCTACACCTTC. Its translation is CAWSPENYGYTF.

This chain uses TRBV29-1 with TRBJ2-5, with D possibly TRBD2 on 7 matching bases. CDR3 length equals 17 residues. The germline V gene has CDR1 SQVTM and CDR2 ANQGSEA. The ends were cut back, 3 bases at V and 3 bases at J, with 23 bases in the middle. The CDR3 DNA reads as TGCAGCGTTGAGGGACTACGTAGAGGGGGGGGCAAAGAGACCCAGTACTTC. This encodes CSVEGLRRGGGKETQYF. The full variable domain, with the rest looked up from reference TRBV29-1 and TRBJ2-5, is SAVISQKPSRDICQRGTSLTIQCQVDSQVTMMFWYRQQPGQSLTLIATANQGSEATYESGFVIDKFPISRPNLTFSTLTVSNMSPEDSSIYLCSVEGLRRGGGKETQYFGPGTRLLVL.